This TCR beta chain originates from a study of regulatory T cells in long-lasting Graves disease (dated by TCRdb to about 2021). For the wider study: Antithyroid drugs had been taken for less than 3 months by newly diagnosed Graves' disease patients. Peripheral blood TCR sequencing and RNA sequencing compared persistent Graves' disease patients with newly diagnosed Graves' disease patients. The study was registered as a clinical trial and conducted in China. TCR sequencing covered some 13 persistent and some 20 newly diagnosed Graves' disease patients, about 35 samples in total. What the work shows at the level of the full study, not this receptor alone: Sequencing and analysis were limited to the TCR beta chain. Compared with newly diagnosed patients, persistent Graves' disease patients had lower TCR Shannon entropy and fewer highly expanded clones, which suggests clonal expansion. Persistent disease showed preferential use of TRBV28, TRBJ1-2 and TRBJ2-5, whereas newly diagnosed disease favored TRBV20-1 and TRBJ2-1. Because the primary lesion, thyroid tissue, could not be accessed, the study looked at peripheral blood alone. A larger number of public clonotypes was shared among persistent patients (approximately 3,000) than among newly diagnosed patients (roughly 1,000). The authors noted that the small sample size was a limitation that may lower accuracy.

To prepare the library, multiplex PCR was applied. Reads for this sample came from an Illumina HiSeq 4000. iRepertoire HTBI primers and Arm-PCR amplification of CDR3 regions were used to construct TCR beta libraries. Before sequencing, the PCR products underwent gel purification. As for how the authors treated the data: Gene usage analysis of CDR3 amino acid clonotypes used the approximately 56 TRBV and about 13 TRBJ segments found across samples. COPE and FqMerger were used to merge filtered high-quality paired reads into contigs. BLAST was used to align contigs to IMGT TRBV, TRBD and TRBJ reference genes, with CDR3 defined following IMGT. Any clonotype with a frequency above 0.1% was classified as a highly expanded clone. Repertoire diversity was measured by Shannon entropy, and V-J evenness by the Gini coefficient. A clonotype found in more than one individual was treated as public. In-frame beta chains were kept once TCRdb had trimmed the public reads at Q25 with fastp and called clones with MiXCR. Entries that share a CDR3 protein sequence are merged under the most common genes and DNA. In this record, the V and J calls reflect TCRdb's handling and not the investigators' own analysis. This sample comprises about 460,000 distinct CDR3 sequences, 13% to 15% of them detected only once. The ten largest clones capture approximately 17% of the sample.

V loses 2 bases of germline sequence and J loses 1 base, and the interval between the two ends is 11 bases. From the germline V gene, CDR1 is SGHAT and CDR2 is FQNNGV. The CDR3 runs 15 amino acids, cysteine and phenylalanine included. The only DNA kept is the CDR3, 45 bases in frame from the first base. Interpreted using the paper, the time point label stands for: newly diagnosed GD, antithyroid drugs for less than 3 months. RNA was extracted from PBMCs in TRIzol for both TCR sequencing and RNA sequencing. The diagnosis of Graves' disease followed American Thyroid Association guidelines. Patients were recruited from an endocrinology department in Xi'an, China. From each patient, around 9 milliliters of peripheral blood was collected into an EDTA anticoagulant tube. Ficoll Paque Plus density gradient separation was used to isolate PBMCs, and no additional T cell sorting was done. RNA quality was checked with an Agilent 2100 Bioanalyzer and agarose gel, and concentration with a NanoDrop 2000.

This clonotype was detected many times. Its recognized antigen is unknown. No base-level quality is on record; no much larger clone is a single base apart. The sample was also linked to a second study, of T cells in Graves' hyperthyroidism and ophthalmopathy. Per the second study: Graves' hyperthyroidism was defined as stable when no progression to ophthalmopathy occurred over 18 months of follow-up. The hyperthyroidism patients were between 18 and 65 years old and newly diagnosed, with a disease duration of less than 2 months. Patients with uncontrolled infections, other autoimmune diseases, pregnancy or lactation were excluded. Diagnoses were based on clinical symptoms, serum thyroxine and TRAb, thyroid ultrasound and orbital computed tomography. A first-round RT-PCR of the TCR CDR3 used the HTBI primer set with the Qiagen OneStep RT-PCR kit. Most expanded thyroid clonotypes (frequency above 0.001) were also detected in blood, suggesting blood repertoires may reflect thyroid immune responses. Ophthalmopathy was separated from stable hyperthyroidism by a 13 V-J signature model, with around 90% sensitivity and roughly 81% specificity obtained in cross-validation and 80%/75% obtained in testing. In validation, progression to ophthalmopathy was predicted by the model with around 71% sensitivity and approximately 78% specificity, a median of approximately 7.1 months before onset. A discovery cohort of approximately 100 patients, about 40 with Graves' ophthalmopathy and approximately 55 with stable Graves' hyperthyroidism, was used to find distinguishing TCR V-J signatures. Prospective prediction of ophthalmopathy was tested in an independent validation cohort consisting of 18 to 20 hyperthyroidism patients and over 15 patients who later progressed to ophthalmopathy. The 75 to 100 discovery patients were randomly split 7:3 into training and test sets. Thyroid tissue and blood T-cell repertoires from six Graves' hyperthyroidism patients were also compared in the study. Following sampling, methimazole starting at 30 mg daily was given to hyperthyroidism patients, and high-dose intravenous methylprednisolone was given to ophthalmopathy patients. Libraries were constructed in a second round of multiplex PCR, after which size selection and purification were carried out. Paired-end sequencing of the libraries was performed with 100 bp reads on an Illumina HiSeq2000. SOAPnuke was used to process the raw data, removing reads that contained adapters or uncalled bases, had a mean Phred below 15, or lacked an exact match to the constant primer or identifier. COPE v1.2.5 was used to merge high-quality paired reads, and clonotypes were defined as unique nucleotide sequences. MiTCR v1.1 was used to align the clonotypes against IMGT TRBV, TRBD and TRBJ reference segments. The analysis included only V-J combinations with a frequency above 0.0001, which together covered around 99% of the repertoires. The TCS score was defined as the ratio of F50 (clonal expansion) to E x V (chaos), calculated using BLOSUM62-based TCRdist between CDR3 peptides within each V-J. Welch's t-statistics and random forest reduced approximately 520 V-J features to 13, which were used in a naive Bayes classifier (R e1071). Sample size was not statistically predetermined, and investigators were not blinded to group allocation. The paper reports TCR Vbeta CDR3 sequencing of fewer than 150 peripheral blood samples: fewer than 50 ophthalmopathy, 75 to 80 hyperthyroidism and approximately 17 progressor patients.

The chain employs TRBV11-2 and TRBJ2-5; TRBD1 is perhaps the D gene, given 5 matching bases. The source of this sequence is a woman in her forties or fifties with Graves disease. Donor details come from another sample of the same person, matched by shared clones. The sample was peripheral blood mononuclear cells (PBMCs), taken at new diagnosis, from a patient treated with antithyroid drugs. The DNA sequence is as follows: TGTGCCAGCAGCTTAAGTCGACAGTTCCAAGAGACCCAGTACTTC. Translated, this is CASSLSRQFQETQYF.